What follows describes a single TCR beta chain. The antigen remains undetermined. Division of CD4+ cells produced a CD45RA+ naive subset and a CD45RA-negative memory subset. This entry comes from a study of shared clonotypes between healthy human individuals. Study results and caveats: Lower generation probabilities were found for non-shared clonotypes than for those shared by all four donors.

Germline V gene lookup returns CDR1 SGHAT and CDR2 FQNNGV. Trimming took 5 bases from V and 5 from J, leaving 13 bases between them. The CDR3 loop spans 13 amino acids. The method was immunoSEQ multiplex PCR; TCRdb's version includes in-frame clones alone and lacks a portion of them. The sample holds some 2,500,000 clones; around 90% are singletons and the top ten take 0.3% to 0.4%. This clonotype originated in a man younger than 30 in good health. Some clones in this sample may be carry-over from other donors' samples. The chain links TRBV11-2 to TRBJ2-7; D is uncertain. Source material: naive CD4+ T cells from PBMCs. Subset of the sample: CD45RA+ positively selected. CDR3 DNA sequence: TGTGCCAGCAGCCCACACCCACTTGACGAGCAGTACTTC. Protein sequence: CASSPHPLDEQYF.